This T cell receptor beta chain is from a study of memory CD4+ T cells and cytomegalovirus serostatus. Single viable CD3+CD4+CD8-CD45RO+ cells were sorted as the memory CD4+ T cells. Profiled with immunoSEQ multiplex PCR; TCRdb holds only in-frame clones, not every one. The sample has about 56,000 clones, around 80% seen once. Germline V gene lookup returns CDR1 SGHRS and CDR2 YFSETQ. V was pared by 2 bases and J by 4 bases, with 5 bases of the junction left unmatched. The length of the CDR3 is 15 residues. The sequence was collected from an adult in good health and CMV-seronegative. Sequences were obtained from memory CD4+ T cells from blood. The genes are TRBV5-1 and TRBJ1-4; 7 bases match TRBD1. CDR3 nucleotide sequence: TGCGCCAGCAGCTTAGGACAGGCCTATAATGAAAAACTGTTTTTT. This encodes CASSLGQAYNEKLFF. The whole variable domain, filled in from reference TRBV5-1 and TRBJ1-4, reads KAGVTQTPRYLIKTRGQQVTLSCSPISGHRSVSWYQQTPGQGLQFLFEYFSETQRNKGNFPGRFSGRQFSNSRSEMNVSTLELGDSALYLCASSLGQAYNEKLFFGSGTQLSVL.